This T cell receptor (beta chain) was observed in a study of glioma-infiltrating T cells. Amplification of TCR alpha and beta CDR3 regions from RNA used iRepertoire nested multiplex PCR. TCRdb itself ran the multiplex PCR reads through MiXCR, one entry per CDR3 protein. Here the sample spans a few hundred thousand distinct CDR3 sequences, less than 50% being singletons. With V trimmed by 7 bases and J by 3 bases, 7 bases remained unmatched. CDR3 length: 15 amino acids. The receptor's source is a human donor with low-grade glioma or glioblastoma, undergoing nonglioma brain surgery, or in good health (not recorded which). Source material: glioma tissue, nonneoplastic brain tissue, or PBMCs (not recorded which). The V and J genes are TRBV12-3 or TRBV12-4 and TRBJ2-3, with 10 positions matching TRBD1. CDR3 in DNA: TGTGCCAGCACCCCAGGGGGACAGGGGACAGATACGCAGTATTTT. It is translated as CASTPGGQGTDTQYF.